One sample yielded the 15 T cell receptor beta chains listed below, sequenced in a study of blood T cell repertoires in COVID-19. Clones were sequenced by immunoSEQ multiplex PCR, and TCRdb holds only the in-frame ones, with some missing. The sample lists a few hundred thousand clones, more than 85% seen once, with 2.5% to 3% in the top ten. The sequenced sample consisted of PBMCs or T cells enriched from blood (not recorded which). The source of these receptors is a woman in her twenties or thirties who had recovered from COVID-19.

The chain has TRBV28 and TRBJ1-5; D is ambiguous. Germline-derived CDR1 and CDR2 are MDHEN and SYDVKM. This CDR3 contains 15 residues. Trimming pared 6 bases from V and 4 bases from J, leaving 16 bases between. The CDR3 loop reads CASSLGRQTNQPQHF. DNA of the CDR3: TGTGCCAGCAGCCTGGGGAGGCAGACTAATCAGCCCCAGCATTTT.

The chain recombines TRBV21-1 with TRBJ2-7; TRBD2 is the table's D call, not checked against the DNA. TRBV21-1 is a known pseudogene. The length of the CDR3 is 15 residues. This CDR3 reads CASSKERRGAYEQYF. In nucleotides, the CDR3 is TGTGCCAGCAGCAAAGAGAGGCGGGGGGCCTACGAGCAGTACTTC.

V usage is TRBV7-9 and J usage is TRBJ2-1, with 10 bases fitting TRBD1. V shed 3 bases and J 3 bases; nucleotides not matched to a gene: 2. The length of the CDR3 is 15 residues. Germline V gives CDR1 SEHNR, CDR2 FQNEAQ (reference sequence). The CDR3, as DNA: TGTGCCAGCAGCTTCGGGACAGGGGTCTACAATGAGCAGTTCTTC. This codes for CASSFGTGVYNEQFF.

The rearrangement links TRBV7-9 to TRBJ2-5; TRBD1 matches 10 bases. V lost 2 bases, J lost 4 bases, and 7 bases stayed unmatched. CDR3 size: 16 residues. The germline V gene encodes CDR1 SEHNR and CDR2 FQNEAQ (reference sequence). The CDR3 nucleotides are TGTGCCAGCAGCTTACCGCCGGGACAGGGGACAGAGACCCAGTACTTC. It codes for CASSLPPGQGTETQYF.

The chain couples TRBV7-8 to TRBJ2-2; 7 bases line up with TRBD1. The junction had 8 bases not matched to a gene; V was cut back by 3 bases and J by 7 bases. The CDR3 extends over 15 amino acids. Germline lookup yields CDR1 SGHVS and CDR2 FQNEAQ. The CDR3 bases are TGTGCCAGCAGCTTCCCAGGGGGTTTACACGGGGAGCTGTTTTTT. It codes for CASSFPGGLHGELFF.

A word on this clone: Because it lacks the conserved phenylalanine or tryptophan at the end, this CDR3 is likely a read error. The chain uses TRBV6-5 and TRBJ1-5, with TRBD1 as a possible D gene (6 bases). There are 16 residues in the CDR3. The germline V gene has CDR1 MNHEY and CDR2 SVGAGI. The V end lost 2 bases, the J end lost 7 bases, and 18 bases lay between the germline ends. In nucleotides, the CDR3 is TGTGCCAGCAGTTACGGACGGGGGGGCGCAGGGCAGCCCCAGCATCTT. Amino acid sequence: CASSYGRGGAGQPQHL.

The chain recombines TRBV7-2 with TRBJ2-7; D not resolved. Germline values: CDR1 SGHTA, CDR2 FQGNSA. The CDR3 is 11 amino acids. The V end lost 6 bases, the J end lost 3 bases, and 6 bases lay between the germline ends. The CDR3 region has the DNA TGTGCCAGCAGACTGCTCTACGAGCAGTACTTC. Its translation: CASRLLYEQYF.

This clone was recorded once. V is TRBV2 and J is TRBJ2-3; D gene unclear. From germline, CDR1 is SNHLY and CDR2 FYNNEI. The V and J ends lost 2 bases and 3 bases respectively, with 9 bases between them. This CDR3 contains 14 residues. The CDR3 sequence: CASSESSITDTQYF. The CDR3, as DNA: TGTGCCAGCAGTGAATCGAGCATAACAGATACGCAGTATTTT.

The chain couples TRBV2 to TRBJ2-5, with TRBD1 as a possible D gene (5 bases). The V end was cut by 8 bases, the J end by 5 bases, with 15 bases between. The germline gives CDR1 SNHLY, CDR2 FYNNEI. CDR3 size: 13 residues. The CDR3 DNA sequence: TGTGCCAGCCAAAGGGGAACTGGCGAGACCCAGTACTTC. It codes for CASQRGTGETQYF.

The chain links TRBV2 to TRBJ2-1; 8 bases are a match to TRBD2. Germline loops: CDR1 SNHLY, CDR2 FYNNEI. V lost 3 bases to trimming and J lost 10 bases; unmatched junction nucleotides: 5. The CDR3 runs to 13 residues. CDR3 bases: TGTGCCAGCAGTGAGGTGGGACTAGGGGAGCAGTTCTTC. This sequence encodes CASSEVGLGEQFF.

This clone was observed a handful of times. The gene calls are TRBV2 and TRBJ1-1, with a weak D call TRBD1 (5 bases). The CDR3 consists of 13 residues. Germline V gene data show CDR1 as SNHLY and CDR2 as FYNNEI. The V end lost 8 bases, the J end lost 1 base, and 11 bases lay between the germline ends. CDR3 sequence (DNA): TGTGCCAGCCTGACAGAAAAGAACACTGAAGCTTTCTTT. Protein product: CASLTEKNTEAFF. Full variable domain (remainder filled in from reference TRBV2 and TRBJ1-1): EPEVTQTPSHQVTQMGQEVILRCVPISNHLYFYWYRQILGQKVEFLVSFYNNEISEKSEIFDDQFSVERPDGSNFTLKIRSTKLEDSAMYFCASLTEKNTEAFFGQGTRLTVV.

This chain links TRBV6-1 with TRBJ2-1; D is ambiguous. The ends were cut back, 1 base at V and 0 bases at J, with 7 bases in the middle. The CDR3 is 15 residues long. The germline V gene has CDR1 MNHNS and CDR2 SASEGT. CDR3 protein: CASSEDYTSYNEQFF. CDR3 DNA sequence: TGTGCCAGCAGTGAAGACTACACCTCCTACAATGAGCAGTTCTTC.

The V and J genes are TRBV12-5 and TRBJ2-5; 9 bases are a match to TRBD2. The CDR3 runs to 15 residues. V gave up 1 base and J gave up 5 bases; unmatched junction bases: 5. Germline V lookup: CDR1 LGHNT, CDR2 FRNRAP. Here the CDR3 DNA reads TGTGCTAGTGGTTTGGGCGGGGGGGAGACGGAGACCCAGTACTTC. Its protein product is CASGLGGGETETQYF.

This sequence joins TRBV4-1 and TRBJ2-1; D is undetermined. V was pared by 0 bases and J by 8 bases, with 8 bases between. Germline CDR1 is MGHRA and CDR2 is YSYEKL. This CDR3 spans 13 amino acids. Written as DNA, the CDR3 is TGCGCCAGCAGCCAAGACGGGTGGTATGAGCAGTTCTTC. Translated: CASSQDGWYEQFF.

CDR3 DNA: TGTGCCAGTAGTATACAGGGTGTAAGCGGCTACACCTTC. This encodes CASSIQGVSGYTF. The gene calls are TRBV19 and TRBJ1-2, with D possibly being TRBD1 (5 bases). Trimming shortened V by 2 bases and J by 8 bases, and 12 bases separated the two germline ends. The CDR3 contains 13 residues. In germline, CDR1 is LNHDA, CDR2 SQIVND (reference sequence). Complete variable domain (other parts from reference TRBV19 and TRBJ1-2): DGGITQSPKYLFRKEGQNVTLSCEQNLNHDAMYWYRQDPGQGLRLIYYSQIVNDFQKGDIAEGYSVSREKKESFPLTVTSAQKNPTAFYLCASSIQGVSGYTFGSGTRLTVV.